Listed below are T cell receptor beta chains from one sample, sequenced in a study of human T cells and chemical hapten exposure. TCRdb reprocessed the RACE reads with MiXCR, giving one entry per CDR3 protein. The sample records around 260,000 distinct CDR3 sequences, 7% to 10% being singletons. Sequencing was performed on whole blood, taken in connection with sensitization to the hapten diphenylcyclopropenone (DPC). The receptors derive from a woman aged 40 to 49 with alopecia areata. Some clones in this sample may be carry-over from other donors' samples. CDR3s include the opening cysteine and the closing phenylalanine or tryptophan. The D gene is left open where the match is weak. A clone size is listed for some rows: how often the clone was seen (once, few, many), or a class if it is expanded.

cdr3_length,clone_size,v_call,d_call,j_call,cdr3_aa,cdr3_nt
16,.,TRBV20-1,.,TRBJ2-1,CSARDSRTSIGNEQFF,TGCAGTGCTAGAGATTCACGGACCTCCATTGGCAATGAGCAGTTCTTC
14,few,TRBV12-3/TRBV12-4,TRBD1,TRBJ2-5,CASSFGTAAETQYF,TGTGCCAGCAGTTTCGGGACAGCGGCGGAGACCCAGTACTTC
14,few,TRBV29-1,TRBD2,TRBJ2-1,CSVEAVAGEYEQFF,TGCAGCGTTGAAGCGGTAGCGGGAGAGTATGAGCAGTTCTTC
15,few,TRBV20-1,.,TRBJ1-5,CSAFAQAGGNQPQHF,TGCAGTGCCTTTGCACAGGCCGGGGGCAATCAGCCCCAGCATTTT
16,few,TRBV9,.,TRBJ2-3,CASSVGLSESTDTQYF,TGTGCCAGCAGCGTAGGGTTAAGTGAATCCACAGATACGCAGTATTTT
19,few,TRBV24-1,TRBD2,TRBJ2-1,CATSGPSLAEQESYNEQFF,TGTGCCACCAGTGGTCCCAGCCTAGCGGAGCAGGAAAGTTACAATGAGCAGTTCTTC
15,many,TRBV27,TRBD2,TRBJ2-3,CASSFAGGGTDTQYF,TGTGCCAGCAGTTTTGCGGGAGGAGGCACAGATACGCAGTATTTT
13,few,TRBV7-2,.,TRBJ2-4,CASSLAREGIQYF,TGTGCCAGCAGCTTAGCCAGGGAAGGGATTCAGTACTTC
15,.,TRBV28,TRBD1,TRBJ2-6,CASRTTGAGANVLTF,TGTGCCAGCAGAACGACAGGGGCGGGGGCCAACGTCCTGACTTTC
15,.,TRBV28,.,TRBJ2-7,CASSLSRGGSYEQYF,TGTGCCAGCAGTTTATCCCGAGGAGGGTCCTACGAGCAGTACTTC
14,.,TRBV28,.,TRBJ2-5,CASSPAFNQETQYF,TGTGCCAGCAGTCCCGCATTCAACCAAGAGACCCAGTACTTC
17,many,TRBV7-9,TRBD2,TRBJ2-1,CASSLGLAGEGWGEQFF,TGTGCCAGCAGCTTAGGGCTAGCGGGAGAAGGATGGGGTGAGCAGTTCTTC
16,many,TRBV4-3,.,TRBJ2-1,CASSQDLDPSFNEQFF,TGCGCCAGCAGCCAAGATCTGGACCCCTCGTTCAATGAGCAGTTCTTC
16,few,TRBV7-8,.,TRBJ1-4,CASSSKDGRDNEKLFF,TGTGCCAGCAGCTCGAAGGATGGACGGGATAATGAAAAACTGTTTTTT
14,.,TRBV5-1,TRBD1,TRBJ1-5,CASSLTGFGQPQHF,TGCGCCAGCAGCCTGACAGGGTTTGGTCAGCCCCAGCATTTT
15,many,TRBV9,.,TRBJ2-5,CASTRGGGMVETQYF,TGTGCCAGCACCCGAGGTGGTGGGATGGTAGAGACCCAGTACTTC
15,once,TRBV3-1,.,TRBJ1-1,CASSLGGIYGTEAFF,TGTGCCAGCAGCCTGGGGGGAATATACGGCACTGAAGCTTTCTTT
17,many,TRBV5-5,TRBD2,TRBJ2-3,CASSLSYGTIGTDTQYF,TGTGCCAGCAGCCTGAGTTATGGGACTATAGGCACAGATACGCAGTATTTT
15,many,TRBV5-5,.,TRBJ2-3,CASSTISGQTDTQYF,TGTGCCAGCAGTACGATATCAGGTCAGACAGATACGCAGTATTTT
16,.,TRBV7-3,.,TRBJ2-3,CASSLVSGRSTDTQYF,TGTGCCAGCAGCTTAGTCTCGGGACGGTCCACAGATACGCAGTATTTT